The 21 T cell receptor beta chains given below trace back to one sample, sequenced in a study of human T cells and chemical hapten exposure. Via MiXCR, TCRdb re-called the RACE reads, giving one row per CDR3 protein. The table includes under 95,000 distinct CDR3 sequences, around 8.8% detected once. The time point: healthy volunteer bleed at 2 weeks. The study extracted total RNA from unfractionated whole blood. Sequenced input: whole blood. These receptors were obtained from a female donor in good health. Some clones in this sample may be carry-over from other donors' samples.

A few counts support this clonotype. The chain employs TRBV7-9 and TRBJ2-5; 7 positions agree with TRBD1. Germline CDR1 and CDR2: SEHNR and FQNEAQ (reference sequence). The CDR3 covers 15 residues. V trimming: 5 bases; J trimming: 5 bases; junction bases outside the gene matches: 11. The CDR3 spells CASSGTKTGRETQYF. CDR3 nucleotides: TGTGCCAGCAGCGGAACAAAGACAGGGCGGGAGACCCAGTACTTC.

About this clonotype itself: A much larger clone is a single base away; this may be a read error. The chain is built from TRBV20-1 and TRBJ1-4; D may be TRBD1 (6 bases). The CDR3 has 12 amino acids. The germline V and J ends were trimmed by 6 bases and 6 bases, with 11 bases remaining between them. Germline assignment: CDR1 DFQATT and CDR2 SNEGSKA (reference sequence). CDR3 sequence: CSARGDDEKLFF. The CDR3 DNA reads TGCAGTGCCAGGGGTGACGATGAAAAACTGTTTTTT.

This clonotype was seen repeatedly, ten times or more. The chain uses TRBV7-3 and TRBJ2-6, with D hard to call. Deletions cut 4 bases from V and 2 bases from J, with 12 bases between. Per the germline V gene, CDR1 is SGHTA and CDR2 is FQGTGA. The CDR3 is made up of 16 amino acids. The CDR3 DNA sequence: TGTGCCAGCAGCTATGGATCCGGTACTGGGGCCAACGTCCTGACTTTC. Protein product: CASSYGSGTGANVLTF.

The chain links TRBV6-4 to TRBJ2-6; D is possibly TRBD1 or TRBD2 (6 bases each). The ends were cut back, 4 bases at V and 4 bases at J, with 11 bases in the middle. Germline-derived CDR1 and CDR2 are MRHNA and SNTAGT. This CDR3 region has 15 residues. The CDR3 sequence is CASSVEGDGANVLTF. The CDR3 DNA is TGTGCCAGCAGTGTGGAGGGGGACGGGGCCAACGTCCTGACTTTC.

The V and J genes are TRBV3-1 and TRBJ1-1, with 8 nucleotides matching TRBD1. The V gene's germline CDR1 is LGHDT and CDR2 YNNKEL (reference sequence). The CDR3 is made up of 15 amino acids. Unmatched junction bases numbered 6, after V lost 1 base and J lost 5 bases. The CDR3 coding sequence is TGTGCCAGCAGCCAAGTGTCAGGGGGCAGGACTGAAGCTTTCTTT. Translated, it gives CASSQVSGGRTEAFF.

This clonotype appeared a few times. This chain joins TRBV28 and TRBJ1-2, with 8 bases lining up with TRBD1. V lost 6 bases and J lost 5; bases outside the gene matches: 8. This CDR3 is built from 14 residues. The germline gives CDR1 MDHEN, CDR2 SYDVKM. CDR3 nucleotide sequence: TGTGCCAGCAGCCAACCGCAGGGGGCTTATGGCTACACCTTC. It specifies CASSQPQGAYGYTF.

The rearrangement links TRBV6-2 or TRBV6-3 to TRBJ2-7, with 9 nucleotides matching TRBD1. With 5 bases clipped from V and 2 bases from J, the junction kept 7 bases outside the gene matches. The CDR3 sequence is 15 residues long. The germline V gene has CDR1 MNHEY and CDR2 SVGEGT. Here the CDR3 reads CASSRWDRAPYEQYF. The CDR3, as DNA: TGTGCCAGCAGTCGGTGGGACAGGGCCCCCTACGAGCAGTACTTC.

The chain combines TRBV7-9 with TRBJ2-7; maybe TRBD2 (5 bases). CDR1 is SEHNR, CDR2 FQNEAQ, per germline (reference sequence). The CDR3 length is 12 residues. V gave up 9 bases and J gave up 5 bases, with 14 bases separating them. Here the CDR3 reads CASVPSTDEQYF. DNA of the CDR3: TGTGCCAGTGTTCCTAGCACCGACGAGCAGTACTTC.

The chain links TRBV20-1 to TRBJ2-7; 9 nucleotides align to TRBD2. J gave up 4 bases and V 6 bases, and 13 bases lay outside the gene matches. The CDR3 is 15 residues long. The germline V gene has CDR1 DFQATT and CDR2 SNEGSKA (reference sequence). The CDR3 DNA sequence: TGCAGTGCCCCCCAACCGACTAGCGGAAAATACGAGCAGTACTTC. Its protein is CSAPQPTSGKYEQYF.

The V gene is TRBV2, the J gene TRBJ1-1; D gene ambiguous. Germline CDR1 reads SNHLY; CDR2 reads FYNNEI. The CDR3 has 16 residues. Trimming took 2 bases from V and 2 from J, leaving 15 bases between them. The chain's CDR3 is CASSEYQTVENTEAFF. DNA of the CDR3: TGTGCCAGCAGTGAATATCAAACAGTAGAAAACACTGAAGCTTTCTTT.

The gene calls are TRBV6-6 and TRBJ2-5, with a weak D call TRBD1 (5 bases). This CDR3 region has 16 residues. Trimming took off 2 bases at V and 0 bases at J, with 13 bases between the two ends. CDR1 is MNHNY and CDR2 is SVGAGI in the germline V gene (reference sequence). As DNA, the CDR3 is TGTGCCAGCAGTTACGGGGCAGTTCTGTACCAAGAGACCCAGTACTTC. Amino acid sequence: CASSYGAVLYQETQYF.

This clonotype occurred many times. The V and J genes are TRBV28 and TRBJ1-4; D is unclear. V lost 5 bases to trimming and J lost 6 bases, with 13 bases between them. This CDR3 is built from 14 residues. Per germline, CDR1 MDHEN and CDR2 SYDVKM. CDR3 DNA sequence: TGTGCCAGCAGTCATGAGGGCAGAGATGAAAAACTGTTTTTT. It codes for CASSHEGRDEKLFF.

The rearrangement uses TRBV5-1 and TRBJ2-3; 9 bases are shared with TRBD1. V dropped 4 bases and J dropped 4; count of bases not matched to a gene: 19. Germline CDR1 reads SGHRS; CDR2 reads YFSETQ. The length of the CDR3 is 19 residues. The CDR3, as DNA: TGCGCCAGCAGCCTAAAACTACTATTCCCGGGACAGGGACCAGATACGCAGTATTTT. Translating it yields CASSLKLLFPGQGPDTQYF.

This sequence joins TRBV5-6 and TRBJ2-3, with TRBD2 matching over 10 bases. The CDR3 loop spans 15 amino acids. J was trimmed by 1 base and V by 3 bases; bases with no gene match: 2. In germline, CDR1 is SGHDT, CDR2 YYEEEE. The CDR3 sequence: CASSYGLAGTDTQYF. The CDR3 DNA reads as TGTGCCAGCAGCTACGGACTAGCGGGCACAGATACGCAGTATTTT.

This clonotype was seen only a few times. This rearrangement joins TRBV10-3 to TRBJ1-2, with D maybe TRBD1 (6 bases). CDR3 length: 14 amino acids. Germline V gene data show CDR1 as ENHRY and CDR2 as SYGVKD. Trimming took off 10 bases at V and 4 bases at J, with 19 bases between the two ends. The CDR3 here is CATQSEGGLYGYTF. The CDR3 nucleotides read TGTGCCACGCAGAGCGAGGGGGGGCTCTATGGCTACACCTTC.

Notes on this clonotype: Possible read error: a much larger clone is one base away. The rearrangement links TRBV20-1 to TRBJ1-1; D possibly corresponds to TRBD1 (6 bases). CDR1 is DFQATT, CDR2 SNEGSKA, per germline (reference sequence). The CDR3 length is 13 residues. V lost 1 base and J 7 bases, leaving 13 bases between the germline ends. CDR3 sequence: CSARGSGAHEAFF. In DNA, the CDR3 is TGCAGTGCTAGAGGGTCGGGGGCGCATGAAGCTTTCTTT.

This clonotype was counted between two and nine times. The rearrangement joins TRBV19 to TRBJ1-1, with 7 bases lining up with TRBD1. V trimming: 10 bases; J trimming: 1 base; junction bases outside the gene matches: 3. CDR1 is LNHDA, CDR2 SQIVND, per germline (reference sequence). CDR3 length: 12 amino acids. This chain's CDR3 is CATRTGNTEAFF. Here the CDR3 DNA reads TGTGCCACCAGGACAGGGAACACTGAAGCTTTCTTT.

This clonotype was counted a few times. The rearrangement joins TRBV6-1 to TRBJ1-2; D may be TRBD1 (5 bases). Trimming took off 3 bases at V and 0 bases at J, with 11 bases between the two ends. In germline, CDR1 is MNHNS, CDR2 SASEGT. The CDR3 length is 15 residues. The CDR3, as DNA: TGTGCCAGCAGTGAGGTCCAGACAGCTAACTATGGCTACACCTTC. Translation: CASSEVQTANYGYTF.

This clonotype was detected ten times or more. This CDR3 is CSARNRLSNQPQHF. The CDR3 DNA reads TGCAGTGCTAGAAACAGACTTAGCAATCAGCCCCAGCATTTT. The rearrangement links TRBV20-1 to TRBJ1-5; D not resolved. The V end lost 2 bases, the J end lost 0 bases, and 8 bases lay between the germline ends. Germline V gene data show CDR1 as DFQATT and CDR2 as SNEGSKA (reference sequence). The CDR3 has 14 amino acids.

This clonotype appeared a few times. CDR3 loop: CASSQATDSTDTQYF. The CDR3 bases are TGCGCCAGCAGCCAGGCCACGGATAGCACAGATACGCAGTATTTT. This chain connects TRBV4-1 to TRBJ2-3, with D hard to call. V was cut by 3 bases and J by 0 bases, with 10 bases left in between. The CDR3 spans 15 residues. Per the germline V gene, CDR1 is MGHRA and CDR2 is YSYEKL.

At least ten counts were recorded for this clonotype. This chain links TRBV20-1 with TRBJ2-3; 16 nucleotides match TRBD2. J lost 2 bases, V lost 6 bases, and 14 bases had no gene match. Per the germline V gene, CDR1 is DFQATT and CDR2 is SNEGSKA (reference sequence). The CDR3 is 19 residues long. CDR3 in amino acids: CSAMRSGTSGRALTDTQYF. CDR3 DNA sequence: TGCAGTGCGATGCGTTCCGGGACTAGCGGGAGGGCCCTCACAGATACGCAGTATTTT.